This TCR beta chain is from a study of T-cell memory formation after mild COVID-19. Study-wide points: Confirmation of SARS-CoV-2 specificity was lacking for second-wave clones peaking day 37. Contracting clones from day 15 to 85 had balanced CD4/CD8; later expanders favoured CD4+.

Germline V gives CDR1 SQVTM, CDR2 ANQGSEA. Between the trimmed V and J ends, which lost 5 bases and 2 bases, there was a span of 16 bases. The CDR3 loop spans 14 amino acids. This clonotype occurred a few times. Its antigen is as yet unknown. TCRdb ran MiXCR on the 5' RACE reads and lists one entry per CDR3 protein. Seen here are approximately 500,000 distinct CDR3 sequences, approximately 25% observed once, and the top ten hold about 12%. Specimen: PBMCs or a T cell subset sorted from them (not recorded which). This sequence joins TRBV29-1 and TRBJ2-7; D is unclear. The sequence was obtained from an adult woman who had mild COVID-19 (a few samples of this study predate the infection). Cell type and time point are not known. The CDR3 sequence is CSVPDPEKTYEQYF. CDR3 coding DNA: TGCAGCGTTCCGGACCCGGAAAAAACCTACGAGCAGTACTTC.